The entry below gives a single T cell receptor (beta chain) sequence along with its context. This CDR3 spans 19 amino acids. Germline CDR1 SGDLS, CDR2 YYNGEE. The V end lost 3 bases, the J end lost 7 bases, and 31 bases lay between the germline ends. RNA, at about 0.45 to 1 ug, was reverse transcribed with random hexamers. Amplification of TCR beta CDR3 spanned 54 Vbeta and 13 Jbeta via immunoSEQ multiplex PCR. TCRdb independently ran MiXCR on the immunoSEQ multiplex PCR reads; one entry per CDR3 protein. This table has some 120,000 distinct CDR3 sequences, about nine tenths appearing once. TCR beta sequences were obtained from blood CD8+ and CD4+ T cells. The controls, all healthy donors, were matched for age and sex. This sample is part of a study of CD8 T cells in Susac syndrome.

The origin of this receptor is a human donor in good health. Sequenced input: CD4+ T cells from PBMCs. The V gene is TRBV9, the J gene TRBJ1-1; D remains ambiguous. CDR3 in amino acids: CASSGGPTRVPAERFEAFF. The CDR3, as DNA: TGTGCCAGCAGCGGGGGTCCCACGCGGGTCCCAGCTGAAAGGTTTGAAGCTTTCTTT.